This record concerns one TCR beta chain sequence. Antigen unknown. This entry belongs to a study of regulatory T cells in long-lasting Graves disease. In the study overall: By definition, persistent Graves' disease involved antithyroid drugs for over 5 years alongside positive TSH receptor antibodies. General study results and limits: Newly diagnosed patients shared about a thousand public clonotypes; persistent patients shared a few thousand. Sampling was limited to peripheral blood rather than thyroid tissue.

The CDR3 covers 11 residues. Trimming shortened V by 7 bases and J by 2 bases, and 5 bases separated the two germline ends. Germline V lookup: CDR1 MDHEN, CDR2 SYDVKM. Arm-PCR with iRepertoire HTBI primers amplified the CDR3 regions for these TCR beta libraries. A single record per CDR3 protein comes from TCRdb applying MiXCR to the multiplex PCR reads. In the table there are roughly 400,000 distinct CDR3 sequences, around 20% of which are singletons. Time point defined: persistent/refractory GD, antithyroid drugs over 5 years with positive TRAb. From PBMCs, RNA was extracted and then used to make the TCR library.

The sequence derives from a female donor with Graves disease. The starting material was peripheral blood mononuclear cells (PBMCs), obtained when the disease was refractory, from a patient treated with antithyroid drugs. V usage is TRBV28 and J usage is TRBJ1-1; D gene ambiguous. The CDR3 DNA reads TGTGCCAGCACAATTAACACTGAAGCTTTCTTT. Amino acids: CASTINTEAFF.